What follows describes a single TCR beta chain. Its antigen is unknown. The sample is drawn from a study of T cell repertoires in cytomegalovirus infection. Study-level background: It can be stated that public TCR beta signatures indicated CMV infection as well as a matching HLA type. Study-level findings and limits: CMV carriers with the relevant HLA were identified by cumulative public TCR beta family frequency. The ex vivo response showed dominance by HLA-C-restricted CMV-specific TCR beta clonotypes.

TCRdb fed the reads into MiXCR, producing one record per CDR3 protein. The repertoire holds about 300,000 distinct CDR3 sequences, with roughly 25% as singletons. Trimming took 6 bases from V and 2 from J; bases not matched to a gene: 5. This CDR3 has 16 residues. The germline V gene has CDR1 MDHEN and CDR2 SYDVKM. This sequence was found in a human donor in good health (CMV status not recorded). Some clones in this sample may be carry-over from other donors' samples. The rearrangement links TRBV28 to TRBJ2-6, with TRBD1 matching 9 bases. The sequencing input was PBMCs. The CDR3 bases are TGTGCCAGCAGCATACAGGGGGCGCCTGGGGCCAACGTCCTGACTTTC. Protein: CASSIQGAPGANVLTF.